This TCR beta chain is from a study of T cells after yellow fever vaccination. Study-level points and caveats: Relatively few clonotypes were ones that appeared in both CD4 and CD8 compartments. FACS-sorted repertoires could harbor abundant contaminating bulk-population clonotypes.

Making TCR cDNA involved 5'RACE template switching, which added UMIs and a universal primer site. TCRdb re-called the 5' RACE reads through MiXCR, storing one row per CDR3 protein. The data show 150,000 to 200,000 distinct CDR3 sequences, with roughly a tenth seen just once and approximately 39% held by the top ten. This CDR3 contains 12 residues. The V gene's germline CDR1 is MNHNS and CDR2 SASEGT. Trimming removed 11 bases at V and 1 base at J, with 11 bases between. Regarding this clonotype: Its target is unknown.

This clonotype was obtained from a man between 18 and 29 years old who received the YFV17D yellow fever vaccine. The material sequenced was CD8+ T cells sorted from PBMCs, taken 45 days after the yellow fever booster vaccination. The chain carries TRBV6-1 and TRBJ1-1; D not resolved. The CDR3 loop reads CAGSYRNTEAFF. The CDR3 DNA follows: TGTGCCGGATCATACAGGAACACTGAAGCTTTCTTT.